This paragraph reports one TCR beta chain. No antigen is known for it. The data were taken from a study of CD4 T cells in relation to SARS-CoV-2 and coronaviruses. Study conclusions and caveats: Roughly 65% of donors had memory CD4+ clonotypes crossrecognizing SARS-CoV-2 and common cold coronavirus spike. No crossreactivity against non-spike viral proteins was tested here.

Before the COVID-19 pandemic, during about 2011-2018, CD4+ T cells were taken from unexposed donors. The CDR3 consists of 16 residues. Germline assignment: CDR1 SGHDT and CDR2 YYEEEE. The J segment lost 5 bases and the V segment lost 0 bases, leaving 10 bases of the junction unmatched. Profiled with immunoSEQ multiplex PCR; TCRdb holds only in-frame clones, not every one. The sample holds roughly 60,000 clones, about 95% seen once. This clonotype was sampled from a human donor in good health. The chain couples TRBV5-6 to TRBJ2-7; 8 positions match TRBD1. The sequenced material came from naive CD4+ T cells from PBMCs. Subset defined: naive CD4+ T cells isolated by negative enrichment. Here the CDR3 reads CASSLAQDRGRNEQYF. The DNA for the CDR3 is TGTGCCAGCAGCTTGGCCCAAGACAGGGGAAGGAACGAGCAGTACTTC.